Presented here are 17 T cell receptor beta chains from one specimen sequenced in a study of shared clonotypes between healthy human individuals. The assay was immunoSEQ multiplex PCR, and TCRdb's table has in-frame clones only and misses some. The sample gives under 2,500,000 clones, more than 90% of which show up once; approximately 0.13% is in the top ten. Sequenced sample: naive CD4+ T cells sorted from blood. Subset indicated: CD45RA+ positively selected. The receptors come from a man aged 18 to 30 in good health.

The rearrangement uses TRBV4-2 and TRBJ1-5; D is unclear. The germline V gene encodes CDR1 LGHNA and CDR2 YNFKEQ. This CDR3 region has 17 residues. V dropped 0 bases and J dropped 4 bases, with 16 bases sitting between them. In DNA, the CDR3 is TGTGCCAGCAGCCAAGATTCCGCGCAGGCGCAAAATCAGCCCCAGCATTTT. Encoded protein: CASSQDSAQAQNQPQHF.

The CDR3: CASSPDRVGEAFF. DNA of the CDR3: TGTGCCAGCTCACCTGACAGGGTTGGTGAAGCTTTCTTT. The rearrangement joins TRBV18 to TRBJ1-1; 7 bases map to TRBD1. The germline CDR1 and CDR2 sequences are KGHSH and LQKENI. V was clipped by 3 bases and J by 7 bases; unmatched bases: 5. The CDR3 length is 13 residues.

The chain has TRBV30 and TRBJ2-1; 7 bases align to TRBD2. V lost 4 bases and J lost 2; bases outside the gene matches: 14. Germline V CDR1 and CDR2: GTSNPN, SVGIG (reference sequence). CDR3 length: 17 amino acids. This chain's CDR3 is CAWTPLEGGGAYNEQFF. The CDR3 DNA reads as TGTGCCTGGACCCCGTTGGAGGGCGGGGGAGCCTACAATGAGCAGTTCTTC.

This rearrangement joins TRBV6-5 to TRBJ1-6; 7 nucleotides match TRBD1. Germline assignment: CDR1 MNHEY and CDR2 SVGAGI. The CDR3 is 15 amino acids. The V segment lost 6 bases and the J segment 3 bases; nucleotides outside the gene matches: 5. The CDR3 nucleotides are TGTGCCAGCAGCAGGGACAGAAACTATAATTCACCCCTCCACTTT. Its translation is CASSRDRNYNSPLHF.

V and J are TRBV4-3 and TRBJ2-7; D gene unclear. From germline, CDR1 is LGHNA and CDR2 YSLEER. This CDR3 spans 14 amino acids. The V end was cut by 2 bases, the J end by 6 bases, with 14 bases between. The CDR3 loop reads CASSQSFTVGEQYF. The CDR3 DNA reads as TGCGCCAGCAGCCAATCCTTCACAGTCGGCGAGCAGTACTTC.

The chain uses TRBV27 and TRBJ1-6, with D hard to call. Germline V CDR1 and CDR2: MNHEY, SMNVEV (reference sequence). Trimming shortened V by 6 bases and J by 0 bases, and 6 bases separated the two germline ends. This CDR3 contains 14 residues. The CDR3, as DNA: TGTGCCAGCAGATTTCGCTCCTATAATTCACCCCTCCACTTT. This gives the protein CASRFRSYNSPLHF.

This rearrangement joins TRBV25-1 to TRBJ2-3; no clear D gene. CDR3 length: 16 residues. CDR1 and CDR2 (germline): MGHDK, SYGVNS. V lost 1 base and J 0 bases, leaving 11 bases between the germline ends. The CDR3 DNA reads TGTGCCAGCAGTGAATTGGTACCCGCTAGCACAGATACGCAGTATTTT. Protein: CASSELVPASTDTQYF.

The chain combines TRBV7-2 with TRBJ2-7; D call uncertain. The CDR3 has 14 amino acids. Per germline, CDR1 SGHTA and CDR2 FQGNSA. The V gene lost 1 base and the J gene lost 6 bases, with 13 bases spanning the gap. The CDR3 nucleotides are TGTGCCAGCAGCTTAGGGGATAGGACCACCGAGCAGTACTTC. As protein: CASSLGDRTTEQYF.

The rearrangement joins TRBV10-3 to TRBJ1-5; D gene ambiguous. Germline V gene sequence: CDR1 ENHRY, CDR2 SYGVKD. This CDR3 region has 12 residues. The ends were cut back, 0 bases at V and 6 bases at J, with 3 bases in the middle. The CDR3 region is CAISESSQPQHF. Written as DNA, the CDR3 is TGTGCCATCAGTGAGTCTTCTCAGCCCCAGCATTTT.

V usage is TRBV6-1 and J usage is TRBJ1-5, with unresolved D. The CDR3 extends over 13 amino acids. The V end was cut by 2 bases, the J end by 6 bases, with 8 bases between. CDR1 is MNHNS and CDR2 is SASEGT in the germline V gene. The CDR3 sequence: CASSEIARQPQHF. The CDR3 DNA is TGTGCCAGCAGTGAAATTGCCCGTCAGCCCCAGCATTTT.

The chain has TRBV6-6 and TRBJ2-2; D may match TRBD1 or TRBD2 (6 bases each). The CDR3 length is 15 residues. Per the germline V gene, CDR1 is MNHNY and CDR2 is SVGAGI (reference sequence). V lost 5 bases and J lost 5, with 15 bases in between. CDR3 in DNA: TGTGCCAGCAGTCCCTCGGGGGCGGGGACCGGGGAGCTGTTTTTT. Its protein is CASSPSGAGTGELFF.

Worth noting for this clone: At the DNA level, this CDR3 is encoded by other sequences in the same sample as well. The J gene is TRBJ1-2, the V gene TRBV5-6; maybe TRBD1 (5 bases). The CDR3 is 14 residues long. Germline V gene sequence: CDR1 SGHDT, CDR2 YYEEEE. The V end lost 0 bases, the J end lost 2 bases, and 8 bases lay between the germline ends. Here the CDR3 reads CASSLGQLNYGYTF. The CDR3 bases are TGTGCCAGCAGCTTGGGACAGCTAAACTATGGCTACACCTTC.

The chain combines TRBV19 with TRBJ2-5, with TRBD1 matching over 8 bases. Germline-derived CDR1 and CDR2 are LNHDA and SQIVND (reference sequence). V trimming: 5 bases; J trimming: 1 base; junction bases outside the gene matches: 6. The CDR3 contains 15 residues. Here the CDR3 reads CASSSDRGSQETQYF. The CDR3, as DNA: TGTGCCAGTAGTTCAGACAGGGGAAGCCAAGAGACCCAGTACTTC.

This chain links TRBV2 with TRBJ2-7; D is uncertain. The CDR3 contains 11 residues. Per germline, CDR1 SNHLY and CDR2 FYNNEI. The V end lost 4 bases, the J end lost 7 bases, and 8 bases lay between the germline ends. The CDR3 nucleotides are TGTGCCAGCAGTGTTCTGGCGGAGCAGTACTTC. Protein sequence: CASSVLAEQYF.

Comments on this clone: The identical CDR3 is also encoded by other nucleotide sequences in the sample. The rearrangement links TRBV28 to TRBJ1-3; D is ambiguous. The CDR3 contains 11 residues. The V gene lost 4 bases and the J gene lost 3 bases, with 1 base spanning the gap. The V gene's germline CDR1 is MDHEN and CDR2 SYDVKM. The CDR3 spells CASSYGNTIYF. The CDR3 DNA follows: TGTGCCAGCAGTTATGGAAACACCATATATTTT.

The V call is TRBV6-4, the J call TRBJ1-6, with a possible D match to TRBD1 (5 bases). This CDR3 spans 15 amino acids. Germline V CDR1 and CDR2: MRHNA, SNTAGT. The germline V and J ends were trimmed by 5 bases and 3 bases, with 11 bases remaining between them. CDR3 sequence (DNA): TGTGCCAGCAGTCCCCAGGGCTACTATAATTCACCCCTCCACTTT. This translates into CASSPQGYYNSPLHF.

A remark on this clone: The junction shows a germline mismatch at one end, possibly a read error. The V call is TRBV10-3, the J call TRBJ2-1, with 9 bases lining up with TRBD2. CDR1 and CDR2 (germline): ENHRY, SYGVKD. The CDR3 spans 14 residues. CDR3 loop: CPIFRGRAVNEQFF. The CDR3, as DNA: TGTCCCATTTTCCGCGGGAGGGCCGTCAATGAGCAGTTCTTC.